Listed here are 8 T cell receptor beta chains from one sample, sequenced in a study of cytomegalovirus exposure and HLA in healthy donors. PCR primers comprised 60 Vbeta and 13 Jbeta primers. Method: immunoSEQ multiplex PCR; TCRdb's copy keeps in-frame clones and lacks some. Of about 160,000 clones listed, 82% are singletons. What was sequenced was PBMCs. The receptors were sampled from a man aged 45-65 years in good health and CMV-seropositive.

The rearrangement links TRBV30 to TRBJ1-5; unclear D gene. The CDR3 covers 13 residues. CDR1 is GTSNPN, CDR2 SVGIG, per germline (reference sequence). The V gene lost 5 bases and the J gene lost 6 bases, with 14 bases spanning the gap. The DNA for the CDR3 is TGTGCCTGGGAGGGAGGGAAGGGTCAGCCCCAGCATTTT. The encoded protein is CAWEGGKGQPQHF.

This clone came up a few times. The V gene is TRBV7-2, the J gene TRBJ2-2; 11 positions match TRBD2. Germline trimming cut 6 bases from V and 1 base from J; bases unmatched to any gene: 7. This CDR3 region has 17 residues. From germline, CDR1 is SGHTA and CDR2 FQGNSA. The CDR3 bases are TGTGCCAGCAGGGAGGGACTAGCGGAGAGGAACACCGGGGAGCTGTTTTTT. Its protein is CASREGLAERNTGELFF.

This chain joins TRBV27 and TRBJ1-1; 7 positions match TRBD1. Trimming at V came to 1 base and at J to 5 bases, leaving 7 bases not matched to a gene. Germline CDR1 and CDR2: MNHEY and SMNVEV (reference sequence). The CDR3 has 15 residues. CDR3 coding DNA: TGTGCCAGCAGTTTATTTCCAGGGGGTGGGACTGAAGCTTTCTTT. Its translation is CASSLFPGGGTEAFF.

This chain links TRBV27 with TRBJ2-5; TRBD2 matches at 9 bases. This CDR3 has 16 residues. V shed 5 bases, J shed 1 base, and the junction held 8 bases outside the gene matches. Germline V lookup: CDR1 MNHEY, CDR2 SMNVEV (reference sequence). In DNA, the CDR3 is TGTGCCAGCAGTGCAAGGCCTAGCGGGGTCCAAGAGACCCAGTACTTC. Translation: CASSARPSGVQETQYF.

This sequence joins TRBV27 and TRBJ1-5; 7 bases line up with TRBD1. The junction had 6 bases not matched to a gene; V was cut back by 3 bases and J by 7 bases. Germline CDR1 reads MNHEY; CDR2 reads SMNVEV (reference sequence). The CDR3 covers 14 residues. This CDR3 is CASSFTGASQPQHF. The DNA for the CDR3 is TGTGCCAGCAGTTTTACAGGGGCCAGCCAGCCCCAGCATTTT.

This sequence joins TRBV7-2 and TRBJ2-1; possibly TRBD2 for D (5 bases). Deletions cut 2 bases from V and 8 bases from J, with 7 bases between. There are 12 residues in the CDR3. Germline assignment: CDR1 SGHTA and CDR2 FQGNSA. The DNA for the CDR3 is TGTGCCAGCAGCTTAACCGGGGATGAGCAGTTCTTC. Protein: CASSLTGDEQFF.

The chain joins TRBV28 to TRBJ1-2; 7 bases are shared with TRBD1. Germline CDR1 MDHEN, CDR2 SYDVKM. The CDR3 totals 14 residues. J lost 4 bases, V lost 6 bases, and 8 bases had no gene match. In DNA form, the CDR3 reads TGTGCCAGCAGCCCCAAATACAGGGGCTATGGCTACACCTTC. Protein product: CASSPKYRGYGYTF.

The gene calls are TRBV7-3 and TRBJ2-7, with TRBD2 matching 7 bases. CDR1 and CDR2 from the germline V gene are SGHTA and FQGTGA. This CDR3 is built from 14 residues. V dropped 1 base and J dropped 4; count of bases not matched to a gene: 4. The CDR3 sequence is CASSLSGSEYEQYF. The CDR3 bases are TGTGCCAGCAGCTTAAGCGGGAGCGAATACGAGCAGTACTTC.